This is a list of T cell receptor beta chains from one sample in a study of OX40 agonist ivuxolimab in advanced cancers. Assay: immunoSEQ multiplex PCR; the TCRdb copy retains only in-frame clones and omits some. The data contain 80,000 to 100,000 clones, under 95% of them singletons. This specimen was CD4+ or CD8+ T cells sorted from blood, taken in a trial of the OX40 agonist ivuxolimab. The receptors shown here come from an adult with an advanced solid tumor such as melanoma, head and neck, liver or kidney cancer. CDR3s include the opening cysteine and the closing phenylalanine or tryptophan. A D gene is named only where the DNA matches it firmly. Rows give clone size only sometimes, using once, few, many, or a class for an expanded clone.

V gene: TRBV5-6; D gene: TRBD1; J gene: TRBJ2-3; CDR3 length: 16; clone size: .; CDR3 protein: CASSLRTGANADTQYF; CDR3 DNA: TGTGCCAGCAGCTTAAGGACAGGGGCAAATGCAGATACGCAGTATTTT
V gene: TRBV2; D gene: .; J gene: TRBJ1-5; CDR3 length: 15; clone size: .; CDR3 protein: CASSVGRNSNQPQHF; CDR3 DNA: TGTGCCAGCAGTGTGGGGAGAAATAGCAATCAGCCCCAGCATTTT
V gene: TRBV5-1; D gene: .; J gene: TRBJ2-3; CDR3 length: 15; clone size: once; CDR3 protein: CASSLVAGHTDTQYF; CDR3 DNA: TGCGCCAGCAGCTTGGTGGCGGGACACACAGATACGCAGTATTTT
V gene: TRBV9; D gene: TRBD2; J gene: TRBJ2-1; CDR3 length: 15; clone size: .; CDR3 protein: CASSPGLAGLNEQFF; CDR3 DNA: TGTGCCAGCAGCCCAGGACTAGCGGGACTCAATGAGCAGTTCTTC
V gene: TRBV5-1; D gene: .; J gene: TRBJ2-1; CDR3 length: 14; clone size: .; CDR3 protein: CASSLESLSNEQFF; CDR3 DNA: TGCGCCAGCAGCTTGGAATCGCTATCGAATGAGCAGTTCTTC
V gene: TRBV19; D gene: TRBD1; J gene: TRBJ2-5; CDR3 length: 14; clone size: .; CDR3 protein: CASSRQGERETQYF; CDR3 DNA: TGTGCCAGTAGTAGACAGGGAGAAAGGGAGACCCAGTACTTC
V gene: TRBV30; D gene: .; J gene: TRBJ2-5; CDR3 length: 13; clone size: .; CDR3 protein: CAWSVLYQETQYF; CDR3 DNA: TGTGCCTGGAGTGTACTTTATCAAGAGACCCAGTACTTC
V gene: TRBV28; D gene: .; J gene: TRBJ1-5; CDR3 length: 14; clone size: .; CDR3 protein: CASSLRRGPQPQHF; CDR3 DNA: TGTGCCAGCAGTTTACGCAGGGGCCCTCAGCCCCAGCATTTT
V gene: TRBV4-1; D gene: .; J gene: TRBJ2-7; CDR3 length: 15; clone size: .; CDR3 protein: CASRSAGAGSTEQYF; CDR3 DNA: TGCGCCAGCAGGTCGGCCGGGGCGGGATCCACCGAGCAGTACTTC
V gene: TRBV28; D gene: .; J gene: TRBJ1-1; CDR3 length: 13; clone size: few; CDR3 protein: CASSGPGNTEAFF; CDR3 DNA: TGTGCCAGCAGTGGTCCAGGGAACACTGAAGCTTTCTTT
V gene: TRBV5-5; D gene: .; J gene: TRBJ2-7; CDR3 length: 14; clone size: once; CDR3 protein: CASSWTGQSYEQYF; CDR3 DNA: TGTGCCAGCAGCTGGACGGGACAATCCTACGAGCAGTACTTC
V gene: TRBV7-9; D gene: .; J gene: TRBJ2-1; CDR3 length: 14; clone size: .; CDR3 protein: CASSSLKEDNEQFF; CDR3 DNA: TGTGCCAGCAGCTCTCTGAAGGAGGACAATGAGCAGTTCTTC
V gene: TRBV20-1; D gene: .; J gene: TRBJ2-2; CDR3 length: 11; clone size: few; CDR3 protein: CSAGDTGELFF; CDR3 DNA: TGCAGTGCGGGAGACACCGGGGAGCTGTTTTTT
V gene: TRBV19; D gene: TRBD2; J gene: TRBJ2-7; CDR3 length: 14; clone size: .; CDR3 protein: CASSILAGEGEQYF; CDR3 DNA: TGTGCCAGTAGTATCCTAGCGGGAGAGGGCGAGCAGTACTTC
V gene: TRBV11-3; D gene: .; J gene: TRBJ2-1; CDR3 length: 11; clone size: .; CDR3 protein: CASQSGKEQFF; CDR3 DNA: TGTGCCAGCCAGTCGGGGAAGGAGCAGTTCTTC
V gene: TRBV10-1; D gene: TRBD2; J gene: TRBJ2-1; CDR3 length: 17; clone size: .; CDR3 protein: CASNGLAGVPTHNEQFF; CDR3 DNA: TGCGCCAGCAACGGACTAGCGGGAGTCCCGACCCACAATGAGCAGTTCTTC
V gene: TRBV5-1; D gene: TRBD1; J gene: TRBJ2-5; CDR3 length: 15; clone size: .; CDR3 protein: CASSSRQGAGETQYF; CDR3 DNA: TGCGCCAGCAGCTCCCGACAGGGGGCTGGAGAGACCCAGTACTTC
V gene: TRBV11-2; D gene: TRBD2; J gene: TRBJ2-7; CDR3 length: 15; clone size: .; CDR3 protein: CASSAPGRGDYEQYF; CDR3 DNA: TGTGCCAGCAGCGCCCCGGGACGGGGGGACTACGAGCAGTACTTC
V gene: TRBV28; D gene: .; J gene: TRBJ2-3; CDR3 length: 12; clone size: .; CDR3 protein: CASSTSTDTQYF; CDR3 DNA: TGTGCCAGCAGTACCAGCACAGATACGCAGTATTTT
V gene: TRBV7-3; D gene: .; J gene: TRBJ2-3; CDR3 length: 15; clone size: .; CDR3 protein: CASSLGGARTDTQYF; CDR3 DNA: TGTGCCAGCAGCTTAGGGGGGGCACGGACAGATACGCAGTATTTT
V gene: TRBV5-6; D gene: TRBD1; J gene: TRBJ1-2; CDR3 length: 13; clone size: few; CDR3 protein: CASSLRQGDGYTF; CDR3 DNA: TGTGCCAGCAGCCTTCGACAGGGTGATGGCTACACCTTC
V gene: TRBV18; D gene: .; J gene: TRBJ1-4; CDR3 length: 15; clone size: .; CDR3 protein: CASSPATTTNEKLFF; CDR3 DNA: TGTGCCAGCTCACCGGCGACTACAACTAATGAAAAACTGTTTTTT
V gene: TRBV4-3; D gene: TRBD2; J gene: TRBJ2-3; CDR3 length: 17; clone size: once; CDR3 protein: CASSQDRVAGGTDTQYF; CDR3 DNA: TGCGCCAGCAGCCAAGATAGAGTAGCGGGAGGCACAGATACGCAGTATTTT
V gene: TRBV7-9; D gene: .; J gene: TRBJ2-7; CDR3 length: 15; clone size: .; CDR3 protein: CASSQIGVKGGEQYF; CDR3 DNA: TGTGCCAGCAGCCAAATAGGGGTAAAGGGTGGCGAGCAGTACTTC
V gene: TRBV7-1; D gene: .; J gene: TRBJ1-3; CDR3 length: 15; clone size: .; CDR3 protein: CASSLVSGAGNTIYF; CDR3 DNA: TGTGCCAGCAGCTTAGTGTCGGGGGCTGGAAACACCATATATTTT
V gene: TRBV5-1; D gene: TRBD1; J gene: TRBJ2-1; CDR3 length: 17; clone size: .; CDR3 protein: CASSLLGTDSSYNEQFF; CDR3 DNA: TGCGCCAGCAGCTTACTAGGGACAGATAGCTCCTACAATGAGCAGTTCTTC
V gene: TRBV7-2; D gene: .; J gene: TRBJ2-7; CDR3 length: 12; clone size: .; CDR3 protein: CASSLLLYEQYF; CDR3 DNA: TGTGCCAGCAGCTTACTCCTCTACGAGCAGTACTTC
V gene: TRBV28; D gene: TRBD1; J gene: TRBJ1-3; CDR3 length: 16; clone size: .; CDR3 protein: CASSLVTGGKGNTIYF; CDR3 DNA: TGTGCCAGCAGTTTAGTTACAGGGGGGAAGGGAAACACCATATATTTT
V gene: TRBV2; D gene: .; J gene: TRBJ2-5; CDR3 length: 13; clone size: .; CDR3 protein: CASSDLGGETQYF; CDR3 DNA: TGTGCCAGCAGCGACTTAGGGGGAGAGACCCAGTACTTC
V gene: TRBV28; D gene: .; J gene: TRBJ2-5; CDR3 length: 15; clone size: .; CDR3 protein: CASSVRLVGSETQYF; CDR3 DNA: TGTGCCAGCAGTGTACGACTAGTTGGGTCAGAGACCCAGTACTTC
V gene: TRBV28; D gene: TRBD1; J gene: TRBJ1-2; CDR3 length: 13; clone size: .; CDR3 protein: CASSLTGVAGYTF; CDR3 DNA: TGTGCCAGCAGTTTAACAGGGGTGGCGGGCTACACCTTC
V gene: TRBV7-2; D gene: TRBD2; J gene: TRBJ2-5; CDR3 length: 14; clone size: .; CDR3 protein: CASSLRLGGETQYF; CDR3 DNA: TGTGCCAGCAGCTTAAGGCTGGGGGGGGAGACCCAGTACTTC
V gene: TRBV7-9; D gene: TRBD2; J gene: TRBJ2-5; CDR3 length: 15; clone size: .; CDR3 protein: CASSFGLAGGETQYF; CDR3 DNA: TGTGCCAGCAGCTTTGGACTAGCGGGAGGGGAGACCCAGTACTTC
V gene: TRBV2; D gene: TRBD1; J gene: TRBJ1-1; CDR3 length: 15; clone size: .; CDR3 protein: CASRGQGITTTEAFF; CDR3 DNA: TGTGCCAGCAGGGGACAGGGTATCACGACCACTGAAGCTTTCTTT
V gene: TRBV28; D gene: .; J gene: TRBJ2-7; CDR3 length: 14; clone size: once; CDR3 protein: CASNRQGGRYEQYF; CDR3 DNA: TGTGCCAGCAACCGACAGGGAGGTAGATACGAGCAGTACTTC
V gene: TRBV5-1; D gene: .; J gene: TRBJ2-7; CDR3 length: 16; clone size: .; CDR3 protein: CASSSLGGTSSYEQYF; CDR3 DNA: TGCGCCAGCAGCTCCCTTGGCGGGACCAGCTCCTACGAGCAGTACTTC
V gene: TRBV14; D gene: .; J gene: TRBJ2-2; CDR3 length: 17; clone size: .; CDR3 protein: CASSPRGRELRTGELFF; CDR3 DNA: TGTGCCAGCAGCCCCCGGGGCAGGGAATTAAGGACCGGGGAGCTGTTTTTT
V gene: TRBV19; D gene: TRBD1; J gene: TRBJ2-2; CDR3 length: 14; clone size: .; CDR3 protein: CATRDRVNTGELFF; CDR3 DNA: TGTGCCACCCGGGACAGGGTGAACACCGGGGAGCTGTTTTTT
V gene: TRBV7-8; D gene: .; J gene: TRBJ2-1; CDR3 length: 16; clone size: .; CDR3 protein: CASSGREGGSYNEQFF; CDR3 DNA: TGTGCCAGCAGCGGTCGAGAGGGGGGCTCCTACAATGAGCAGTTCTTC
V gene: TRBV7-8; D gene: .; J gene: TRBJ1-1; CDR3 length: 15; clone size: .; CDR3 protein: CASSLVGGLNTEAFF; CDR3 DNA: TGTGCCAGCAGCTTAGTAGGTGGCCTGAACACTGAAGCTTTCTTT
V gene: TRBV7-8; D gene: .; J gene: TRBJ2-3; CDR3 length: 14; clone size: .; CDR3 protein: CASSQYRDSDTQYF; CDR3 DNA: TGTGCCAGCAGCCAGTACAGGGATTCAGATACGCAGTATTTT
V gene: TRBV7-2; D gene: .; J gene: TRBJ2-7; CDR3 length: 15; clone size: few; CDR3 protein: CASSFPGTYSYEQYF; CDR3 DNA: TGTGCCAGCAGCTTCCCCGGGACGTACTCCTACGAGCAGTACTTC